Following are 3 T cell receptor beta chains from one sample sequenced in a study of T-cell reconstitution after alpha-beta-depleted transplantation in children. Unique molecular identifiers were incorporated when the TCRbeta library was constructed. One entry per CDR3 protein, called by TCRdb with MiXCR from the PCR reads. The sample yields some 100,000 distinct CDR3 sequences, around a sixth seen once. This specimen consisted of PBMCs, mostly from graft donor cells, obtained 180 days after TCRalphabeta/CD19-depleted stem cell transplant. These receptors were taken from a male patient aged 2-15 years who had a stem cell transplant for acute lymphoblastic leukemia, so the T cells may come from the graft donor.

The chain joins TRBV13 to TRBJ2-3; 10 bases map to TRBD2. Germline loops: CDR1 PRHDT, CDR2 FYEKMQ (reference sequence). V lost 4 bases, J lost 2 bases, and 15 bases stayed unmatched. The CDR3 is 19 residues long. The CDR3 loop is CASSSQSGGAAFTTDTQYF. As DNA, the CDR3 is TGTGCCAGCAGCTCCCAGAGCGGGGGGGCCGCGTTTACCACAGATACGCAGTATTTT.

This clonotype was counted many times. This chain's CDR3 is CASSPYRGDTQYF. CDR3 DNA sequence: TGCGCCAGCAGCCCCTACAGGGGAGATACGCAGTATTTT. The genes are TRBV4-1 and TRBJ2-3; TRBD1 matches at 7 bases. CDR3 length equals 13 residues. With V trimmed by 4 bases and J by 5 bases, 3 bases remained unmatched. CDR1 and CDR2 from the germline V gene are MGHRA and YSYEKL.

The sample holds a few counts of this clonotype. The J gene is TRBJ2-7, the V gene TRBV6-5; D gene unclear. The CDR3 covers 17 residues. CDR1 is MNHEY and CDR2 is SVGAGI in the germline V gene. V was clipped by 2 bases and J by 0 bases, with 17 bases between them. The CDR3 sequence: CASSYHIIGAFSYEQYF. The CDR3 nucleotides are TGTGCCAGCAGTTACCATATAATAGGAGCATTCTCCTACGAGCAGTACTTC.